The 16 T cell receptor beta chains below all came from one sample that was sequenced in a study of blood T cell repertoires in COVID-19. The repertoire was sequenced with immunoSEQ multiplex PCR; TCRdb's copy has only in-frame clones and lacks some. The sample carries about 130,000 clones, about four fifths recorded once. The sequenced sample consisted of peripheral blood. These receptors originate from a man aged 55 to 70 with acute or convalescent COVID-19.

The chain links TRBV27 to TRBJ2-3; 13 positions match TRBD2. The CDR3 is made up of 15 amino acids. CDR1 and CDR2 (germline): MNHEY, SMNVEV (reference sequence). Trimming cost V 10 bases and J 4 bases; bases outside gene matches: 8. In DNA form, the CDR3 reads TGTGCCACCACTAGCGGGAGGGCCTCGGCAGATACGCAGTATTTT. Translation: CATTSGRASADTQYF.

The V call is TRBV7-2, the J call TRBJ2-1, with 7 bases lining up with TRBD2. The ends lost 4 bases at V and 2 bases at J; junction bases unmatched: 5. From germline, CDR1 is SGHTA and CDR2 FQGNSA. The CDR3 has 15 amino acids. The CDR3 reads CASSSGGGPYNEQFF. CDR3 sequence (DNA): TGTGCCAGCAGCTCCGGGGGAGGGCCCTACAATGAGCAGTTCTTC. Together with reference TRBV7-2 and TRBJ2-1, the CDR3 gives the full variable domain: GAGVSQSPSNKVTEKGKDVELRCDPISGHTALYWYRQSLGQGLEFLIYFQGNSAPDKSGLPSDRFSAERTGGSVSTLTIQRTQQEDSAVYLCASSSGGGPYNEQFFGPGTRLTVL.

The chain has TRBV28 and TRBJ1-2; D is possibly TRBD1 (5 bases). Germline values: CDR1 MDHEN, CDR2 SYDVKM. There are 12 residues in the CDR3. Between the trimmed V and J ends, which lost 3 bases and 7 bases, there was a span of 9 bases. Here the CDR3 DNA reads TGTGCCAGCAGTTTTGCAGGGTCTGGCTACACCTTC. It codes for CASSFAGSGYTF.

This chain connects TRBV2 to TRBJ2-1, with D possibly being TRBD1 (6 bases). CDR1 and CDR2 from the germline V gene are SNHLY and FYNNEI. The length of the CDR3 is 16 residues. Trimming shortened V by 1 base and J by 6 bases, and 16 bases separated the two germline ends. Written as DNA, the CDR3 is TGTGCCAGCAGTGAAGGTTGGCAGGGGTCGCGCAATGAGCAGTTCTTC. Protein: CASSEGWQGSRNEQFF.

The CDR3 DNA reads as TGTGCCACCAGCAGAGATCGTCGTGGACAGGGAAAGGGGCCCTATAATTCACCCCTCCACTTT. Protein sequence: CATSRDRRGQGKGPYNSPLHF. The V and J genes are TRBV15 and TRBJ1-6; 8 positions agree with TRBD1. Germline V lookup: CDR1 LNHNV, CDR2 YYDKDF (reference sequence). The CDR3 has 21 amino acids. Trimming removed 0 bases from V and 2 bases from J; junction bases left unmatched: 15.

CDR3 region: CASSYSPGSTEAFF. The CDR3 bases are TGTGCCAGCAGTTACTCACCAGGGTCGACTGAAGCTTTCTTT. The rearrangement joins TRBV6-5 to TRBJ1-1, with D possibly being TRBD1 (5 bases). CDR3 length equals 14 residues. V was trimmed by 0 bases and J by 5 bases, leaving 10 bases between them. The V gene's germline CDR1 is MNHEY and CDR2 SVGAGI.

The chain has TRBV29-1 and TRBJ2-3; a weak D match, TRBD2 (5 bases). CDR1 and CDR2 (germline): SQVTM, ANQGSEA. The CDR3 contains 12 residues. DNA of the CDR3: TGCGGCACCGACGGGGTAGCAGATACGCAGTATTTT. It yields the protein CGTDGVADTQYF.

This clone has just one count. V is TRBV5-4 and J is TRBJ1-2; no clear D gene. The CDR3 runs 13 residues. Germline values: CDR1 SGHNT, CDR2 YYREEE (reference sequence). V was clipped by 2 bases and J by 4 bases, with 9 bases between them. CDR3 loop: CASSFSKSYGYTF. CDR3 coding DNA: TGTGCCAGCAGCTTTTCCAAGAGCTATGGCTACACCTTC.

Only one count was recorded for this clone. The CDR3, as DNA: TGTGCCATCAGTGGACAGGGGGCTGGAGGACAGCCCCAGCATTTT. The encoded protein is CAISGQGAGGQPQHF. This chain uses TRBV10-3 with TRBJ1-5, with 10 positions matching TRBD1. The ends lost 4 bases at V and 7 bases at J; junction bases unmatched: 7. The CDR3 sequence is 15 residues long. CDR1 is ENHRY and CDR2 is SYGVKD in the germline V gene.

This clone came up a few times. This chain uses TRBV28 with TRBJ2-7; D is perhaps TRBD2 (6 bases). The CDR3 extends over 15 amino acids. Germline V gives CDR1 MDHEN, CDR2 SYDVKM. Trimming removed 6 bases at V and 5 bases at J, with 20 bases between. CDR3 protein: CASRGGPQQTDEQYF. The CDR3 bases are TGTGCCAGCAGGGGGGGACCGCAGCAAACGGACGAGCAGTACTTC. The full variable domain, in which reference TRBV28 and TRBJ2-7 provide the parts outside the CDR3, is DVKVTQSSRYLVKRTGEKVFLECVQDMDHENMFWYRQDPGLGLRLIYFSYDVKMKEKGDIPEGYSVSREKKERFSLILESASTNQTSMYLCASRGGPQQTDEQYFGPGTRLTVT.

The rearrangement joins TRBV6-5 to TRBJ1-2; D may be TRBD1 (5 bases). The CDR3 spans 14 residues. Between the trimmed V and J ends, which lost 6 bases and 4 bases, there was a span of 15 bases. Germline values: CDR1 MNHEY, CDR2 SVGAGI. The CDR3 region has the DNA TGTGCCAGCAGGCGGGGCCCCGGGCCCTATGGCTACACCTTC. It translates to CASRRGPGPYGYTF.

The chain combines TRBV5-1 with TRBJ2-3; the D is unclear. The CDR3 runs 14 residues. Per germline, CDR1 SGHRS and CDR2 YFSETQ. V dropped 2 bases and J dropped 5 bases, with 12 bases sitting between them. The CDR3 sequence is CASSLRRNGDTQYF. In DNA, the CDR3 is TGCGCCAGCAGCTTAAGGCGGAACGGAGATACGCAGTATTTT. Drawing the rest from reference TRBV5-1 and TRBJ2-3, the complete variable domain is KAGVTQTPRYLIKTRGQQVTLSCSPISGHRSVSWYQQTPGQGLQFLFEYFSETQRNKGNFPGRFSGRQFSNSRSEMNVSTLELGDSALYLCASSLRRNGDTQYFGPGTRLTVL.

The chain recombines TRBV7-3 with TRBJ1-1; D perhaps matches TRBD1 (6 bases). Deletions cut 4 bases from V and 3 bases from J, with 12 bases between. The CDR3 is 14 residues long. The germline CDR1 and CDR2 sequences are SGHTA and FQGTGA. CDR3 nucleotide sequence: TGTGCCAGCAGCTCTACAGGGCTAGACACTGAAGCTTTCTTT. Its protein is CASSSTGLDTEAFF.

The chain is built from TRBV19 and TRBJ1-5; 8 bases fit TRBD1. CDR1 LNHDA and CDR2 SQIVND come from the germline V gene (reference sequence). The CDR3 runs to 15 residues. The V segment lost 6 bases and the J segment 0 bases; nucleotides outside the gene matches: 4. In DNA form, the CDR3 reads TGTGCCAGTAGGGACAGGGACTATAGCAATCAGCCCCAGCATTTT. As protein: CASRDRDYSNQPQHF.

This clone was picked up one time. The V and J genes are TRBV25-1 and TRBJ2-1; 8 bases agree with TRBD2. The J segment lost 0 bases and the V segment lost 4 bases, leaving 8 bases of the junction unmatched. Per germline, CDR1 MGHDK and CDR2 SYGVNS. The CDR3 length is 17 residues. Written as DNA, the CDR3 is TGTGCCAGCAGTGGAACTAGCGGAGAAAGCTCCTACAATGAGCAGTTCTTC. As protein: CASSGTSGESSYNEQFF.

This clone was seen a handful of times. V gene TRBV6-5 combines with J gene TRBJ2-2, with D possibly TRBD2 on 6 matching bases. The CDR3 contains 14 residues. Trimming stripped 7 bases from V and 2 bases from J, with 11 bases between. From germline, CDR1 is MNHEY and CDR2 SVGAGI. CDR3 region: CASIWDSNTGELFF. The CDR3 bases are TGTGCCAGCATTTGGGACTCCAACACCGGGGAGCTGTTTTTT.